These T cell receptor beta chains were read from a single sample in a study of T cells in Graves' hyperthyroidism and ophthalmopathy. TCRdb called the multiplex PCR reads again in MiXCR, with one record for every CDR3 protein. The sample consists of 700,000 or so distinct CDR3 sequences, roughly 17% of them appearing once. What was sequenced was blood. Source of these receptors: a man between 18 and 29 years old with Graves' hyperthyroidism. The CDR3 runs from the conserved cysteine through the conserved F or W. The D gene is left open where the match is weak. Size tells how often a clone was seen (once, few, many) or the class of an expanded clone, and some rows leave it out.

v_call	j_call	clone_size	d_call	cdr3_aa	cdr3_nt
TRBV30	TRBJ2-3	many	-	CAWSVGRDTQYF	TGTGCCTGGAGTGTAGGGAGAGATACGCAGTATTTT
TRBV24-1	TRBJ2-1	few	TRBD1	CATSGTGGRDEQFF	TGTGCCACCAGTGGGACAGGGGGCAGGGATGAGCAGTTCTTC
TRBV6-2/TRBV6-3	TRBJ1-1	many	TRBD1	CASSYRGPNTEAFF	TGTGCCAGCAGCTACAGGGGGCCGAACACTGAAGCTTTCTTT
TRBV12-3/TRBV12-4	TRBJ1-1	many	-	CASSSPTENTEAFF	TGTGCCAGCAGTTCCCCGACAGAGAACACTGAAGCTTTCTTT
TRBV11-2	TRBJ2-1	many	-	CASSSTLRGYNEQFF	TGTGCCAGCAGCTCGACCCTTCGGGGCTACAATGAGCAGTTCTTC
TRBV5-1	TRBJ2-5	-	TRBD2	CASSEVGAGDQYF	TGCGCCAGCAGCGAGGTAGGAGCGGGAGACCAGTACTTC
TRBV27	TRBJ1-4	few	TRBD1	CASSLTTGSGEKLFF	TGTGCCAGCAGTTTGACGACAGGGTCGGGAGAAAAACTGTTTTTT
TRBV2	TRBJ2-3	many	-	CASKGPTTDTQYF	TGTGCCAGCAAGGGACCCACCACAGATACGCAGTATTTT
TRBV20-1	TRBJ2-5	few	-	CSAVGWGPQETQYF	TGCAGTGCTGTTGGTTGGGGACCCCAAGAGACCCAGTACTTC
TRBV6-1	TRBJ2-7	many	TRBD1	CASNRQGDYEQYF	TGTGCCAGCAATAGACAGGGGGACTACGAGCAGTACTTC
TRBV5-8	TRBJ1-5	-	TRBD1	CASSFGQGWGHQPQHF	TGTGCCAGCAGCTTCGGACAGGGTTGGGGCCATCAGCCCCAGCATTTT
TRBV6-1	TRBJ2-7	many	-	CASREAGYEQYF	TGTGCCAGCAGAGAAGCAGGCTACGAGCAGTACTTC
TRBV2	TRBJ2-7	once	TRBD2	CASSEAALAGVHEQYF	TGTGCCAGCAGTGAAGCGGCACTAGCGGGAGTCCACGAGCAGTACTTC
TRBV20-1	TRBJ2-1	few	TRBD2	CSARSSGRRVEQFF	TGCAGTGCTAGGAGTAGCGGGAGGAGAGTTGAGCAGTTCTTC
TRBV7-2	TRBJ2-1	many	-	CASSLVGSTEQFF	TGTGCCAGCAGCTTAGTGGGGAGCACTGAGCAGTTCTTC
TRBV18	TRBJ2-1	many	-	CASSPTPQGSSYNEQFF	TGTGCCAGCTCACCAACCCCGCAGGGTAGTTCCTACAATGAGCAGTTCTTC
TRBV19	TRBJ2-3	-	-	CASSIYTHTDTQYF	TGTGCCAGTAGTATCTATACCCACACAGATACGCAGTATTTT
TRBV5-6	TRBJ2-3	few	TRBD1	CASSRGSTGGTDTQYF	TGTGCCAGCAGCCGTGGATCAACAGGGGGCACAGATACGCAGTATTTT
TRBV6-1	TRBJ1-1	-	TRBD1	CASSEERGLTEAFF	TGTGCCAGCAGTGAGGAGAGGGGGCTAACTGAAGCTTTCTTT
TRBV10-2	TRBJ2-3	few	TRBD1	CASSHGTGLTDTQYF	TGCGCCAGCAGCCACGGGACAGGGCTCACAGATACGCAGTATTTT